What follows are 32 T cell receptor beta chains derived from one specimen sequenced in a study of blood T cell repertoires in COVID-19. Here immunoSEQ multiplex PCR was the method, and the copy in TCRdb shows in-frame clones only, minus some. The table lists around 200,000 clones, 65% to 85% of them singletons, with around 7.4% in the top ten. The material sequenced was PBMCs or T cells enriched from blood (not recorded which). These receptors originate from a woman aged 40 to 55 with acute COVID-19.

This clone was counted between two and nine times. CDR3 in DNA: TGCGCCAGCAGCCAAGATAGCGGAGTGTGGACTGAAGCTTTCTTT. Its protein is CASSQDSGVWTEAFF. The gene calls are TRBV4-3 and TRBJ1-1; D is unresolved. The CDR3 length is 15 residues. Looked up from germline, CDR1 is LGHNA and CDR2 is YSLEER. The germline V and J ends were trimmed by 0 bases and 5 bases, with 13 bases remaining between them.

CDR3 in amino acids: CASSLVGGAAGYTF. DNA for the CDR3: TGCGCCAGCAGCTTGGTCGGGGGGGCAGCTGGCTACACCTTC. The V gene is TRBV5-1, the J gene TRBJ1-2, with D tentatively TRBD1 (6 bases). CDR3 length: 14 amino acids. From germline, CDR1 is SGHRS and CDR2 YFSETQ. Trimming took off 0 bases at V and 7 bases at J, with 13 bases between the two ends.

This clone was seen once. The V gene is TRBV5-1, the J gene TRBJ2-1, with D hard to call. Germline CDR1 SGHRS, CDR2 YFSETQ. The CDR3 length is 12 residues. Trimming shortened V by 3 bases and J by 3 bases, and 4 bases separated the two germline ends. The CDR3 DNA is TGCGCCAGCAGCTATAGCTACAATGAGCAGTTCTTC. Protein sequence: CASSYSYNEQFF.

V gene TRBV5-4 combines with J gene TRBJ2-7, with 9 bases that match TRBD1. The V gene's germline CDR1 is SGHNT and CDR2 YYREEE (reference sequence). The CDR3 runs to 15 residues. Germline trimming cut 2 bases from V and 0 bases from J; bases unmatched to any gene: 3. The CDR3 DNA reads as TGTGCCAGCAGCTTCGGACAGGGGCCCTCCTACGAGCAGTACTTC. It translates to CASSFGQGPSYEQYF. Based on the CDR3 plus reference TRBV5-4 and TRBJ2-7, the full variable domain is ETGVTQSPTHLIKTRGQQVTLRCSSQSGHNTVSWYQQALGQGPQFIFQYYREEENGRGNFPPRFSGLQFPNYSSELNVNALELDDSALYLCASSFGQGPSYEQYFGPGTRLTVT.

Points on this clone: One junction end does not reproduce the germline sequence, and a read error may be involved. CDR3 sequence reads: CASSPRTGASGNTIYF. Here the CDR3 DNA reads TGTGCTAGCAGCCCGAGGACAGGGGCCTCTGGAAACACCATATATTTT. The chain employs TRBV7-7 and TRBJ1-3, with 9 bases that match TRBD1. Germline V gene lookup returns CDR1 SSHAT and CDR2 FNYEAQ (reference sequence). The CDR3 extends over 16 amino acids.

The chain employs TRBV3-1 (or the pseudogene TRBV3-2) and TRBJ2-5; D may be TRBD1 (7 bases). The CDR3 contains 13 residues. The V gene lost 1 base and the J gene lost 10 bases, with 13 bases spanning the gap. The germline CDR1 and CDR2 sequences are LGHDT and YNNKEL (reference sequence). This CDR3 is CASSQVGRGDQYF. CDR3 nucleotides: TGTGCCAGCAGCCAAGTAGGCAGGGGGGACCAGTACTTC.

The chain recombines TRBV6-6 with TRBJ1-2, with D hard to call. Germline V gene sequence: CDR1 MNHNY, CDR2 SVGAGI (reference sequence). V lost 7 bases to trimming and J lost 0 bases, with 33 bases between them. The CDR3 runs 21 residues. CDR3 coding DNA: TGTGCCAGCACCTACGAGCGGGCGGGCGGCATTACTCAAACCACTAACTATGGCTACACCTTC. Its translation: CASTYERAGGITQTTNYGYTF.

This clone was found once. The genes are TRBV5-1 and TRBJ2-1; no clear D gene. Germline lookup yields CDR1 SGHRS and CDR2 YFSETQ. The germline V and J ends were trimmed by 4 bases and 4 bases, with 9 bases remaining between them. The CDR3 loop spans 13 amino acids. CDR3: CASSVSRYNEQFF. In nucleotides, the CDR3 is TGCGCCAGCAGCGTATCTCGGTACAATGAGCAGTTCTTC. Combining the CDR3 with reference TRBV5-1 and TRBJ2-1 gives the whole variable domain KAGVTQTPRYLIKTRGQQVTLSCSPISGHRSVSWYQQTPGQGLQFLFEYFSETQRNKGNFPGRFSGRQFSNSRSEMNVSTLELGDSALYLCASSVSRYNEQFFGPGTRLTVL.

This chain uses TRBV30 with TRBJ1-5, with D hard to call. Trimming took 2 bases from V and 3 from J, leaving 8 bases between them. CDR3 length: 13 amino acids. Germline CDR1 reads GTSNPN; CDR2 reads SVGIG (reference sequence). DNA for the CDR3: TGTGCCTGGAGTTTGAGTTCCAATCAGCCCCAGCATTTT. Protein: CAWSLSSNQPQHF.

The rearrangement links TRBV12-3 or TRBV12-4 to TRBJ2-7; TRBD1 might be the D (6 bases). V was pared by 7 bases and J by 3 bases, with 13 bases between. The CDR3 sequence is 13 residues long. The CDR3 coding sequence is TGTGCCAGCACCACGACACAGGGCTACGAGCAGTACTTC. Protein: CASTTTQGYEQYF.

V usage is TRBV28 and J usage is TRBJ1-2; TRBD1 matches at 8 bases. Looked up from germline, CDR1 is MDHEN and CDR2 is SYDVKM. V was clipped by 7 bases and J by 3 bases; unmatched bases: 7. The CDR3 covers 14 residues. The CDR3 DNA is TGTGCCAGCAATGCTGCAGGGGGCGACTATGGCTACACCTTC. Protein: CASNAAGGDYGYTF.

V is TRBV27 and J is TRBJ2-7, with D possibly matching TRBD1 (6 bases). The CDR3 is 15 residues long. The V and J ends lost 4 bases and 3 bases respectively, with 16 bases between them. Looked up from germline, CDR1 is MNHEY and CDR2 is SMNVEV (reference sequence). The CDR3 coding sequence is TGTGCCAGCAGTTCCCCCGGGACAAGCAACTACGAGCAGTACTTC. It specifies CASSSPGTSNYEQYF.

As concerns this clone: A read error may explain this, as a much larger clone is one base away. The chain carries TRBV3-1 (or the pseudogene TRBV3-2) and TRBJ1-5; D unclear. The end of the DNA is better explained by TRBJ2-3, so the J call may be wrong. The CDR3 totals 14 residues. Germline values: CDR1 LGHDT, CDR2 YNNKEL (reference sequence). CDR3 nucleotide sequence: TGTGCCAGCAGCCTCAGGTCGGTCGGCCAGCCCCAGTATTTT. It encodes CASSLRSVGQPQYF.

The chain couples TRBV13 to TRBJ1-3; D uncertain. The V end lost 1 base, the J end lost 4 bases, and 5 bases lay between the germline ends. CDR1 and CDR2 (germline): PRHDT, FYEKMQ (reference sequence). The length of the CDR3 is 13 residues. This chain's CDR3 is CASSLDSGNTIYF. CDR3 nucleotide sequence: TGTGCCAGCAGCTTAGACAGCGGAAACACCATATATTTT.

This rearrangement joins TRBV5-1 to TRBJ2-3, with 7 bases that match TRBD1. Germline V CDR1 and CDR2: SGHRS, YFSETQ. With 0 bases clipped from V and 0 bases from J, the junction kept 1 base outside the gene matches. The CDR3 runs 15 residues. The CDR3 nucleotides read TGCGCCAGCAGCTTGGTGGGACAGAGCACAGATACGCAGTATTTT. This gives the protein CASSLVGQSTDTQYF.

The CDR3 here is CASSRQETQYF. CDR3 in DNA: TGCGCCAGCAGCCGCCAAGAGACCCAGTACTTC. This rearrangement joins TRBV5-1 to TRBJ2-5; no firm D call. The CDR3 consists of 11 residues. Trimming pared 4 bases from V and 1 base from J, leaving 2 bases between. Germline lookup yields CDR1 SGHRS and CDR2 YFSETQ.

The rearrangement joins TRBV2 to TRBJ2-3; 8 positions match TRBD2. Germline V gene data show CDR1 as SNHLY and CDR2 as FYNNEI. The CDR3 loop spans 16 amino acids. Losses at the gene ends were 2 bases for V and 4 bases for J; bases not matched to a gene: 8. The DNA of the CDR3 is TGTGCCAGCAGTGAAAGTGGCAGGCGGGGGGCAGATACGCAGTATTTT. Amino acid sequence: CASSESGRRGADTQYF.

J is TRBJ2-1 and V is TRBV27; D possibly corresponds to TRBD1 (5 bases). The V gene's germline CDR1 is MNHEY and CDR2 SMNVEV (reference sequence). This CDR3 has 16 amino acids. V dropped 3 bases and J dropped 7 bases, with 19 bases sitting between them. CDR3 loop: CASSLLEGVIGNEQFF. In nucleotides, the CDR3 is TGTGCCAGCAGTTTGTTAGAAGGGGTCATCGGGAATGAGCAGTTCTTC.

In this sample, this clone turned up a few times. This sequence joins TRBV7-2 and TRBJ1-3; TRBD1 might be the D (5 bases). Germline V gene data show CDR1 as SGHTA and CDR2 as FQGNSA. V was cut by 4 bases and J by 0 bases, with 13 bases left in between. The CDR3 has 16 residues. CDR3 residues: CASSSNGAISGNTIYF. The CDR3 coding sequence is TGTGCCAGCAGCTCCAATGGGGCGATCTCTGGAAACACCATATATTTT.

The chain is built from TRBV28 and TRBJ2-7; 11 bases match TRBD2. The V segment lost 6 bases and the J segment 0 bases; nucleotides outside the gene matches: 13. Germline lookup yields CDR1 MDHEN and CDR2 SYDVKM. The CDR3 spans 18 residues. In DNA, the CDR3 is TGTGCCAGCAGCCCCATTACTAGCGGGAGCCCTATCTCCTACGAGCAGTACTTC. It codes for CASSPITSGSPISYEQYF. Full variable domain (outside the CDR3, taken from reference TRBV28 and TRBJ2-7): DVKVTQSSRYLVKRTGEKVFLECVQDMDHENMFWYRQDPGLGLRLIYFSYDVKMKEKGDIPEGYSVSREKKERFSLILESASTNQTSMYLCASSPITSGSPISYEQYFGPGTRLTVT.

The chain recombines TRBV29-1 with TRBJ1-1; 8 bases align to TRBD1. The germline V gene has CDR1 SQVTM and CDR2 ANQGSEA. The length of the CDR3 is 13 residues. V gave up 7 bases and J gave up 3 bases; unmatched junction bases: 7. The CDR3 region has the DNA TGCAGCGCTAGACAGGGGCGCGACACTGAAGCTTTCTTT. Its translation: CSARQGRDTEAFF.

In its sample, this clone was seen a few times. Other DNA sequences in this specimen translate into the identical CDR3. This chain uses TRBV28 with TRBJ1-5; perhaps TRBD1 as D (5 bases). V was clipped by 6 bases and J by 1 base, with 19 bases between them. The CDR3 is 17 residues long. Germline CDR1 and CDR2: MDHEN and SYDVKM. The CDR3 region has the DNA TGTGCCAGCAGCCCCGGGGGGGGAGGGCTGAGCAATCAGCCCCAGCATTTT. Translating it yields CASSPGGGGLSNQPQHF. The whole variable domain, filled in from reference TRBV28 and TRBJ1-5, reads DVKVTQSSRYLVKRTGEKVFLECVQDMDHENMFWYRQDPGLGLRLIYFSYDVKMKEKGDIPEGYSVSREKKERFSLILESASTNQTSMYLCASSPGGGGLSNQPQHFGDGTRLSIL.

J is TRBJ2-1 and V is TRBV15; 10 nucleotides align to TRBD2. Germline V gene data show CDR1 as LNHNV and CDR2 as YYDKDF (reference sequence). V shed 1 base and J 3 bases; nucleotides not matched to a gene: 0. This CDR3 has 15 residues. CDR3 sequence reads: CATSRASGSYNEQFF. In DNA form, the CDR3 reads TGTGCCACCAGCAGAGCTAGCGGGAGCTACAATGAGCAGTTCTTC.

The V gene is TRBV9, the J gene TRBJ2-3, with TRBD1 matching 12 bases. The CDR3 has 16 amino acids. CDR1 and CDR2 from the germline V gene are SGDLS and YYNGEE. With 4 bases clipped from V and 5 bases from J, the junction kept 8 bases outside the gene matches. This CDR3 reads CASSLGQGALGDTQYF. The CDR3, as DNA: TGTGCCAGCAGCTTGGGACAGGGGGCTTTAGGAGATACGCAGTATTTT.

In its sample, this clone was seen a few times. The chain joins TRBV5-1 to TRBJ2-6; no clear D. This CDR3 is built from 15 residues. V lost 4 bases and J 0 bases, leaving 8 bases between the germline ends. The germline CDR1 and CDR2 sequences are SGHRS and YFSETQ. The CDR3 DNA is TGCGCCAGCAGCGTGAGGTTCTCTGGGGCCAACGTCCTGACTTTC. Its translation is CASSVRFSGANVLTF.

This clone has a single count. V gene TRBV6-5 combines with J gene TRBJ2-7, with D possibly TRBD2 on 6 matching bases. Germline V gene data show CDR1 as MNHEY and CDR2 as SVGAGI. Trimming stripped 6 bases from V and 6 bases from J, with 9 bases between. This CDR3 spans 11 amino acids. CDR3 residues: CASRGGIEQYF. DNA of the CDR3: TGTGCCAGCAGGGGGGGAATCGAGCAGTACTTC.

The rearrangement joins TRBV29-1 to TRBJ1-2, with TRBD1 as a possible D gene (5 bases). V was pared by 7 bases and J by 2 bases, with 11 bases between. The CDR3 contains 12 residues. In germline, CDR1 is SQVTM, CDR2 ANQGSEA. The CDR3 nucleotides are TGCAGCGCATCTGGGGGGAACTATGGCTACACCTTC. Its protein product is CSASGGNYGYTF. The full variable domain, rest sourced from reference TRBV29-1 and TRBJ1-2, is SAVISQKPSRDICQRGTSLTIQCQVDSQVTMMFWYRQQPGQSLTLIATANQGSEATYESGFVIDKFPISRPNLTFSTLTVSNMSPEDSSIYLCSASGGNYGYTFGSGTRLTVV.

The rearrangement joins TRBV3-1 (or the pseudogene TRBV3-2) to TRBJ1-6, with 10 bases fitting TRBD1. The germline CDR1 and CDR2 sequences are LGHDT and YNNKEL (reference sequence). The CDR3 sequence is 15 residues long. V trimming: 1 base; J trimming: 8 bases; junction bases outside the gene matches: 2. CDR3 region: CASSQVGTGDSPLHF. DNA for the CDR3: TGTGCCAGCAGCCAAGTTGGGACAGGGGATTCACCCCTCCACTTT.

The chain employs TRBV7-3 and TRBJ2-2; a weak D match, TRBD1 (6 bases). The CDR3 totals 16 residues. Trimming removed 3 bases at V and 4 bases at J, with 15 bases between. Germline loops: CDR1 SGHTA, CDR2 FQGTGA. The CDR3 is CASSFGAQGGTGELFF. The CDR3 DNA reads TGTGCCAGCAGCTTCGGCGCACAAGGGGGCACCGGGGAGCTGTTTTTT.

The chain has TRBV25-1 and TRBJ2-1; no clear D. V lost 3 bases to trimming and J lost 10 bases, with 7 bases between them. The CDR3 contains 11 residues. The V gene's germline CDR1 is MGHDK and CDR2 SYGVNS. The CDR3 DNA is TGTGCCAGCAGTGACAGGCTAGAGCAGTTCTTC. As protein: CASSDRLEQFF.

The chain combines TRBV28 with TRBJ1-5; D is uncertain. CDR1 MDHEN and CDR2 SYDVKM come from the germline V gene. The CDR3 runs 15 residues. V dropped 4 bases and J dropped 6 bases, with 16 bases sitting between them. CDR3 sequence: CASSYPGGFGQPQHF. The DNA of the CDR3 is TGTGCCAGCAGTTATCCGGGAGGTTTTGGTCAGCCCCAGCATTTT.

The CDR3 bases are TGTGCCAGCAGCCCGGTAGGGGGGACAGGGGGTTTTCTTAACTATGGCTACACCTTC. Translated, it gives CASSPVGGTGGFLNYGYTF. V gene TRBV5-5 combines with J gene TRBJ1-2, with 11 bases lining up with TRBD1. The CDR3 extends over 19 amino acids. Germline V lookup: CDR1 SGHKS, CDR2 YYEKEE (reference sequence). V lost 4 bases and J lost 1; bases outside the gene matches: 15. Filled out from reference TRBV5-5 and TRBJ1-2, the complete variable domain reads DAGVTQSPTHLIKTRGQQVTLRCSPISGHKSVSWYQQVLGQGPQFIFQYYEKEERGRGNFPDRFSARQFPNYSSELNVNALLLGDSALYLCASSPVGGTGGFLNYGYTFGSGTRLTVV.